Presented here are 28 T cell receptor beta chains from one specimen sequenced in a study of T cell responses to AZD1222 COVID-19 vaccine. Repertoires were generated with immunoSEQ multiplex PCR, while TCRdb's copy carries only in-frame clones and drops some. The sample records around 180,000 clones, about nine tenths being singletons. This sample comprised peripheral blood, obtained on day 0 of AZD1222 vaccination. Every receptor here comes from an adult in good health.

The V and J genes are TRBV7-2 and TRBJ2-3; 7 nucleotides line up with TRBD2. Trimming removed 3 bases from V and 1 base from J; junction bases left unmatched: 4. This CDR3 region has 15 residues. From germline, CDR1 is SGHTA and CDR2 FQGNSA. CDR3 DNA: TGTGCCAGCAGCTTCCGGGGGGACGGCACAGATACGCAGTATTTT. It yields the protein CASSFRGDGTDTQYF.

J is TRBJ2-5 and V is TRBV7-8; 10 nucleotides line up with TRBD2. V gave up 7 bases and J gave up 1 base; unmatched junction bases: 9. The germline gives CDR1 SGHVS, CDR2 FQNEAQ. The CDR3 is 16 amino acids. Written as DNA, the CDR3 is TGTGCCAGCACCAACCAGAGCGGGGGGGTCCAAGAGACCCAGTACTTC. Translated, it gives CASTNQSGGVQETQYF.

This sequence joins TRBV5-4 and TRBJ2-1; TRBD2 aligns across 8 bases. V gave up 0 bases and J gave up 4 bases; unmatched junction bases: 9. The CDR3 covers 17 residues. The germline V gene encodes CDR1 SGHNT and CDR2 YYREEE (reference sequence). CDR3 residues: CASSLAGRGGGYNEQFF. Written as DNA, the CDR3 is TGTGCCAGCAGCTTGGCCGGGAGGGGGGGTGGTTACAATGAGCAGTTCTTC.

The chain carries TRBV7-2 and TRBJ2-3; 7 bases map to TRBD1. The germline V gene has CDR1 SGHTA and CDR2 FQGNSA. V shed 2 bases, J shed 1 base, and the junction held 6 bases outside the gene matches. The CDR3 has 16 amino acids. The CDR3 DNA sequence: TGTGCCAGCAGCTTAATCTCCGGGACAGGCACAGATACGCAGTATTTT. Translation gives CASSLISGTGTDTQYF.

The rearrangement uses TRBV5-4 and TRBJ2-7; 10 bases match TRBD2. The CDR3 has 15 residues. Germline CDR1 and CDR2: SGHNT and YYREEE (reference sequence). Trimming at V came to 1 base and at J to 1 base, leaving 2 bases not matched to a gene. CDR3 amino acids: CASSLTSGVSYEQYF. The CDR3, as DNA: TGTGCCAGCAGCTTGACTAGCGGGGTTTCCTACGAGCAGTACTTC.

The CDR3 here is CASSSRGSNQPQHF. In DNA form, the CDR3 reads TGTGCCAGCAGCTCGCGGGGAAGCAATCAGCCCCAGCATTTT. This chain links TRBV5-6 with TRBJ1-5; the D is unclear. The ends were cut back, 3 bases at V and 1 base at J, with 8 bases in the middle. Germline V gene lookup returns CDR1 SGHDT and CDR2 YYEEEE. This CDR3 has 14 residues.

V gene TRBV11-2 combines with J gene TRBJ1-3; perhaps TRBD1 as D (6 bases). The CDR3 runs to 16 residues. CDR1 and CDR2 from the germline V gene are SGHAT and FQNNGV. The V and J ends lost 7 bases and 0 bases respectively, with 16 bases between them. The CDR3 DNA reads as TGTGCCAGCAACCTCCGGTCAGGGGACTCTGGAAACACCATATATTTT. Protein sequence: CASNLRSGDSGNTIYF.

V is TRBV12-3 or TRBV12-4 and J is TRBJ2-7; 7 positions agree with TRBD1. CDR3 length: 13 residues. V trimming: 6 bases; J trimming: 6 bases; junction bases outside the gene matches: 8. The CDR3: CASSGTVRSEQYF. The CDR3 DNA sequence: TGTGCCAGCAGCGGGACAGTTCGTTCCGAGCAGTACTTC.

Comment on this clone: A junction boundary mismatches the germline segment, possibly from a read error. In DNA, the CDR3 is TGTGCCAGCAGCTCGCCCCCGGGGGTCACCAGATTCTTC. It specifies CASSSPPGVTRFF. The chain uses TRBV9 and TRBJ1-2, with a weak D call TRBD1 (5 bases). This CDR3 is built from 13 residues. Germline assignment: CDR1 SGDLS and CDR2 YYNGEE.

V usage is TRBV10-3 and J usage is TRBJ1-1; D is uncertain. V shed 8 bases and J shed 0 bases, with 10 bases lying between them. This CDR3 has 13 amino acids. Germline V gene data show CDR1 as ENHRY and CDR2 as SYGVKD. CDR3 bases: TGTGCCATCGCAGCCTCATTGAACACTGAAGCTTTCTTT. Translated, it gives CAIAASLNTEAFF.

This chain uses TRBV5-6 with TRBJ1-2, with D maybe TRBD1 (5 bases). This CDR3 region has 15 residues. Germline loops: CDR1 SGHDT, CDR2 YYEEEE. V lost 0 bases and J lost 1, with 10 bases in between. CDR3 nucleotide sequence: TGTGCCAGCAGCTTGGCCGGGGGTCTTAACTATGGCTACACCTTC. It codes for CASSLAGGLNYGYTF.

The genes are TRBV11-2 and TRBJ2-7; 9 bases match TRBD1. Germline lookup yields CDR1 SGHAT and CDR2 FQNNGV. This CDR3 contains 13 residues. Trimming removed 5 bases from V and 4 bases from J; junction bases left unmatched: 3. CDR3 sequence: CASSRGQGYEQYF. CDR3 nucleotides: TGTGCCAGCAGCAGGGGACAGGGATACGAGCAGTACTTC.

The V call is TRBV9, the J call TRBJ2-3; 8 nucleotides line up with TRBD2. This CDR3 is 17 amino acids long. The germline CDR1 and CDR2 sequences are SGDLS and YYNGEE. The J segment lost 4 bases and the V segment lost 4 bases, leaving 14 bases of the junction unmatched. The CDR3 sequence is CASSIDPPGLVADTQYF. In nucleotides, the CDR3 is TGTGCCAGCAGCATCGATCCACCGGGACTAGTGGCAGATACGCAGTATTTT.

DNA for the CDR3: TGTGCCAGCTCACCGCAACAGGGGACGGAGGCCTATGGCTACACCTTC. It yields the protein CASSPQQGTEAYGYTF. This rearrangement joins TRBV18 to TRBJ1-2; 7 bases agree with TRBD1. With 3 bases clipped from V and 4 bases from J, the junction kept 11 bases outside the gene matches. This CDR3 is built from 16 residues. Germline CDR1 is KGHSH and CDR2 is LQKENI.

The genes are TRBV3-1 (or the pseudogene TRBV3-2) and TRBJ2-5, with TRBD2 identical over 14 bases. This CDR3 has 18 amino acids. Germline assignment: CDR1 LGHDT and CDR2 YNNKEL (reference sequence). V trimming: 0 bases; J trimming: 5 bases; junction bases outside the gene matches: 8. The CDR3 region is CASSQDRLAGGALETQYF. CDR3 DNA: TGTGCCAGCAGCCAAGACCGACTAGCGGGGGGGGCTTTGGAGACCCAGTACTTC.

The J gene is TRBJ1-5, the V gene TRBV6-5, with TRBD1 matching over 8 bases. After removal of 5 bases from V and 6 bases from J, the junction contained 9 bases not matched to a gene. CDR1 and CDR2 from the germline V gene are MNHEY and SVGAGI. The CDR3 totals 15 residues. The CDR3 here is CASSPQGAGGQPQHF. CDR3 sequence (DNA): TGTGCCAGCAGTCCCCAGGGGGCGGGCGGTCAGCCCCAGCATTTT.

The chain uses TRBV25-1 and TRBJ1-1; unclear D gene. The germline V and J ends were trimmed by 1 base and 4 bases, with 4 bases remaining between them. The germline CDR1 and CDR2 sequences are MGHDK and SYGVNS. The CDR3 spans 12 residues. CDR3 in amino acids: CASSELGTEAFF. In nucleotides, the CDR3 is TGTGCCAGCAGTGAATTGGGCACTGAAGCTTTCTTT.

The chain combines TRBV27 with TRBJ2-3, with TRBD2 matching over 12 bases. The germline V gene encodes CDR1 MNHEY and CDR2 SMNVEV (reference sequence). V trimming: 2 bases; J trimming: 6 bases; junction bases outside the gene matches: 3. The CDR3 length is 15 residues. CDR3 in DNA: TGTGCCAGCAGTTTAAGACTAGCGGGGGATGATACGCAGTATTTT. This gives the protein CASSLRLAGDDTQYF.

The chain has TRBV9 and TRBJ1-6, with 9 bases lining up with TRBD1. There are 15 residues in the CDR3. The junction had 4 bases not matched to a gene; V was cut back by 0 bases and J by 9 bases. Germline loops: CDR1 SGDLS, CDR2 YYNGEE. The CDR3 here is CASSVDRQGVSPLHF. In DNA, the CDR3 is TGTGCCAGCAGCGTAGATCGACAGGGGGTTTCACCCCTCCACTTT.

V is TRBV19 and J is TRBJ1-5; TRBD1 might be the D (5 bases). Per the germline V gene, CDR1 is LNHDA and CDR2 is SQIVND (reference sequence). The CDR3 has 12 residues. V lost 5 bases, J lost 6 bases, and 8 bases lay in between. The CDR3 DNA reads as TGTGCCAGTAGTGCAGGGAGTCAGCCCCAGCATTTT. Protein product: CASSAGSQPQHF.

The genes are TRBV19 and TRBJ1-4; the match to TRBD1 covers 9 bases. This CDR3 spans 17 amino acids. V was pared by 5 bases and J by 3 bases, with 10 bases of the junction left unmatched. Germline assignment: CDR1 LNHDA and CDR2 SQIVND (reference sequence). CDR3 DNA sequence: TGTGCCAGTAGTGCAGGACAGGGGAGGTCGGCTAATGAAAAACTGTTTTTT. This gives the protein CASSAGQGRSANEKLFF.

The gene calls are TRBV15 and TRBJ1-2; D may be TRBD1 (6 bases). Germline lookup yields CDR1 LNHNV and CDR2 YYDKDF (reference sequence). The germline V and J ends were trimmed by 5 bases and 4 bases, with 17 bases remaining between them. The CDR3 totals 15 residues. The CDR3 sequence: CATSPFRGPTYGYTF. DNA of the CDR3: TGTGCCACCAGCCCATTCCGGGGGCCGACCTATGGCTACACCTTC. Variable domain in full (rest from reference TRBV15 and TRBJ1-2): DAMVIQNPRYQVTQFGKPVTLSCSQTLNHNVMYWYQQKSSQAPKLLFHYYDKDFNNEADTPDNFQSRRPNTSFCFLDIRSPGLGDTAMYLCATSPFRGPTYGYTFGSGTRLTVV.

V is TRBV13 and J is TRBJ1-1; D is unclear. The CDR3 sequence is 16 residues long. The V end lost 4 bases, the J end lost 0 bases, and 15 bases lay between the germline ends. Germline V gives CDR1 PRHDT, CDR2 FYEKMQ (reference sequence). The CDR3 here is CASSSSDRGMNTEAFF. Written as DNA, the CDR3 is TGTGCCAGCAGCTCCTCGGATCGTGGGATGAACACTGAAGCTTTCTTT.

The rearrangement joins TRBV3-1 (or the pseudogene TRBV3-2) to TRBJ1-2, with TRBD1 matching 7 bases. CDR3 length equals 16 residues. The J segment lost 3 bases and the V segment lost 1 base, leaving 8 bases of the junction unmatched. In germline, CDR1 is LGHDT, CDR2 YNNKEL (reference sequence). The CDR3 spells CASSQAPGTAHYGYTF. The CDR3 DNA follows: TGTGCCAGCAGCCAAGCCCCAGGGACAGCTCACTATGGCTACACCTTC.

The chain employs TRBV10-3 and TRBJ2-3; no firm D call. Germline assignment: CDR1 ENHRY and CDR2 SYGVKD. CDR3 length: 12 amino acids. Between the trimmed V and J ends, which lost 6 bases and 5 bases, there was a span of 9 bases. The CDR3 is CAISGEGDTQYF. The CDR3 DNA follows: TGTGCCATCAGCGGCGAAGGAGATACGCAGTATTTT.

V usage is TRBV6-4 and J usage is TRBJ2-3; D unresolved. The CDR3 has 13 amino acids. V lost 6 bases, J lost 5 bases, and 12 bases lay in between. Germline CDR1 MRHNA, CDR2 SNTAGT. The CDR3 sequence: CASSLFYGDTQYF. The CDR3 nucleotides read TGTGCCAGCAGCCTATTTTACGGAGATACGCAGTATTTT.

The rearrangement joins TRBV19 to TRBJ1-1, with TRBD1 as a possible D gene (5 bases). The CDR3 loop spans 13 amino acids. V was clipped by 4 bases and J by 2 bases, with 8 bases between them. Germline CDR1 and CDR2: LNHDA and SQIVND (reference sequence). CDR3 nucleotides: TGTGCCAGTAGTAAGACAGCTAACACTGAAGCTTTCTTT. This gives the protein CASSKTANTEAFF.

The DNA for the CDR3 is TGTGCCAGCAACGTGGGGGCAACTAATGAAAAACTGTTTTTT. Protein sequence: CASNVGATNEKLFF. This chain uses TRBV7-9 with TRBJ1-4; D perhaps matches TRBD1 (5 bases). This CDR3 comprises 14 residues. V was shortened by 7 bases and J by 0 bases, with 9 bases between the two germline ends. CDR1 is SEHNR and CDR2 is FQNEAQ in the germline V gene (reference sequence).